What follows is one T cell receptor (beta chain) and its context. Per the original methods: From reference gene primer amplification, estimates of nucleated cell counts were derived. Produced via immunoSEQ multiplex PCR; TCRdb's table is partial and in-frame only. That table gives V, J and clone size, and the DNA gave D and trimming. The sample contains over 250,000 clones, 85% of which appear only once. The entry originates in a study of blood T cell repertoires in COVID-19. Whole-study context: The origin of the acute and convalescent COVID-19 samples was the United States, Italy and Spain. The analysed material was cDNA or gDNA that came from T cells, B-cell-depleted T cells, or PBMCs.

The CDR3 consists of 16 residues. Trimming cost V 2 bases and J 0 bases, with 14 bases left between them. The V gene's germline CDR1 is SEHNR and CDR2 FQNEAQ (reference sequence). The sequencing input was peripheral blood. The source of this sequence is a human donor in a cohort sampled during active COVID-19. The V gene is TRBV7-9, the J gene TRBJ2-7; the D gene is possibly TRBD2 (6 bases). The CDR3 loop reads CASSLWGVDSSYEQYF. The CDR3, as DNA: TGTGCCAGCAGCTTATGGGGGGTCGATAGCTCCTACGAGCAGTACTTC.